The 32 T cell receptor beta chains below all came from one sample that was sequenced in a study of CD8+ T cells in alopecia areata. The sequencing template was cDNA reverse transcribed from extracted RNA. Sequenced by immunoSEQ multiplex PCR; TCRdb stores in-frame clones only, minus some. This table holds 150,000 to 200,000 clones, 67% found once. The sequences come from CD8+ T cells sorted from blood, collected at week 0. These TCRs come from a human donor with alopecia areata.

The V and J genes are TRBV13 and TRBJ1-5; TRBD1 might be the D (6 bases). The CDR3 contains 13 residues. Germline assignment: CDR1 PRHDT and CDR2 FYEKMQ (reference sequence). V was clipped by 5 bases and J by 9 bases, with 14 bases between them. CDR3 DNA: TGTGCCAGCAGCCCAGGGAGGGGGGTGCCCCAGCATTTT. Amino acid sequence: CASSPGRGVPQHF.

The V gene is TRBV6-5, the J gene TRBJ2-7; 11 bases fit TRBD1. Trimming at V came to 7 bases and at J to 2 bases, leaving 4 bases not matched to a gene. The CDR3 is made up of 14 amino acids. Germline CDR1 MNHEY, CDR2 SVGAGI. In DNA form, the CDR3 reads TGTGCCAGCACACCGGGACAGGGGGCCTACGAGCAGTACTTC. Translating it yields CASTPGQGAYEQYF.

The V gene is TRBV10-3, the J gene TRBJ1-2; 9 bases fit TRBD1. With V trimmed by 2 bases and J by 4 bases, 5 bases remained unmatched. There are 15 residues in the CDR3. The germline CDR1 and CDR2 sequences are ENHRY and SYGVKD. Here the CDR3 reads CAISEGGQGSYGYTF. The CDR3 region has the DNA TGTGCCATCAGTGAGGGGGGACAGGGTAGCTATGGCTACACCTTC.

This clone turned up a few times. The rearrangement uses TRBV6-6 and TRBJ2-6; 12 nucleotides line up with TRBD2. Germline values: CDR1 MNHNY, CDR2 SVGAGI (reference sequence). The V and J ends lost 4 bases and 17 bases, in that order; junction bases with no gene match: 6. This CDR3 is built from 13 residues. The CDR3 DNA is TGTGCCAGCAGTTTCCCCGGACTAGCGGGGATGACTTTC. This sequence encodes CASSFPGLAGMTF.

A note on this clone: Additional DNA sequences in this sample encode the identical CDR3. V gene TRBV27 combines with J gene TRBJ2-1; D ambiguous. From germline, CDR1 is MNHEY and CDR2 SMNVEV (reference sequence). Trimming took off 6 bases at V and 10 bases at J, with 13 bases between the two ends. This CDR3 is 12 amino acids long. This CDR3 reads CASSPPGREQFF. The CDR3 bases are TGTGCCAGCAGCCCGCCCGGCAGGGAGCAGTTCTTC.

The chain recombines TRBV27 with TRBJ1-5, with 7 bases fitting TRBD1. This CDR3 spans 15 amino acids. Germline V gene sequence: CDR1 MNHEY, CDR2 SMNVEV (reference sequence). Trimming took 3 bases from V and 2 from J; bases not matched to a gene: 4. The CDR3 nucleotides read TGTGCCAGCAGTTTGACAGGACAGGGCAATCAGCCCCAGCATTTT. It yields the protein CASSLTGQGNQPQHF.

The chain is built from TRBV30 and TRBJ2-1, with TRBD2 identical over 7 bases. CDR1 is GTSNPN and CDR2 is SVGIG in the germline V gene (reference sequence). Trimming cost V 5 bases and J 6 bases; bases outside gene matches: 10. This CDR3 has 14 amino acids. CDR3 sequence: CAWESGVSFNEQFF. CDR3 DNA sequence: TGTGCCTGGGAGAGCGGGGTGAGTTTCAATGAGCAGTTCTTC.

The genes are TRBV2 and TRBJ1-5; TRBD1 matches at 7 bases. The CDR3 loop spans 15 amino acids. Germline V gives CDR1 SNHLY, CDR2 FYNNEI. Trimming removed 0 bases from V and 3 bases from J; junction bases left unmatched: 2. The CDR3 bases are TGTGCCAGCAGTGAAGCGGGACAGCTCAATCAGCCCCAGCATTTT. This encodes CASSEAGQLNQPQHF. The full variable domain, with the rest looked up from reference TRBV2 and TRBJ1-5, is EPEVTQTPSHQVTQMGQEVILRCVPISNHLYFYWYRQILGQKVEFLVSFYNNEISEKSEIFDDQFSVERPDGSNFTLKIRSTKLEDSAMYFCASSEAGQLNQPQHFGDGTRLSIL.

The V gene is TRBV2, the J gene TRBJ2-7; TRBD1 is a possible D gene (6 bases). Trimming took off 7 bases at V and 4 bases at J, with 14 bases between the two ends. This CDR3 contains 13 residues. CDR1 and CDR2 (germline): SNHLY, FYNNEI. CDR3: CASKWRQEYEQYF. The CDR3 DNA sequence: TGTGCCAGCAAATGGAGACAGGAATACGAGCAGTACTTC.

The chain couples TRBV29-1 to TRBJ1-2; 8 bases line up with TRBD1. This CDR3 is 19 amino acids long. Germline loops: CDR1 SQVTM, CDR2 ANQGSEA. J was trimmed by 2 bases and V by 7 bases; bases with no gene match: 24. CDR3 residues: CSAVTGASPETPVNYGYTF. CDR3 nucleotide sequence: TGCAGCGCCGTGACAGGGGCCTCCCCCGAAACACCCGTGAACTATGGCTACACCTTC.

The gene calls are TRBV7-8 and TRBJ2-3; TRBD1 aligns across 8 bases. Unmatched junction bases numbered 1, after V lost 2 bases and J lost 3 bases. There are 14 residues in the CDR3. Germline CDR1 SGHVS, CDR2 FQNEAQ. CDR3 loop: CASSLNRGTDTQYF. As DNA, the CDR3 is TGTGCCAGCAGCTTAAACAGGGGGACAGATACGCAGTATTTT.

Turning to this clone: Sequence at one end of the junction differs from germline and may be a read error. The chain links TRBV9 to TRBJ1-2, with TRBD1 matching 8 bases. Germline V gene data show CDR1 as SGDLS and CDR2 as YYNGEE. The CDR3 extends over 11 amino acids. CDR3 sequence: CASSPRGTGFF. CDR3 sequence (DNA): TGTGCCAGCAGCCCTAGGGGGACAGGCTTCTTC. Variable domain in full (rest from reference TRBV9 and TRBJ1-2): DSGVTQTPKHLITATGQRVTLRCSPRSGDLSVYWYQQSLDQGLQFLIQYYNGEERAKGNILERFSAQQFPDLHSELNLSSLELGDSALYFCASSPRGTGFFGSGTRLTVV.

V gene TRBV27 combines with J gene TRBJ1-2; D gene ambiguous. Trimming took 0 bases from V and 0 from J, leaving 5 bases between them. The CDR3 runs to 14 residues. Germline V gives CDR1 MNHEY, CDR2 SMNVEV (reference sequence). Here the CDR3 reads CASSLSVANYGYTF. CDR3 nucleotides: TGTGCCAGCAGTTTATCCGTAGCTAACTATGGCTACACCTTC.

The V gene is TRBV29-1, the J gene TRBJ2-7, with a possible D match to TRBD2 (5 bases). Germline CDR1 reads SQVTM; CDR2 reads ANQGSEA. Deletions cut 8 bases from V and 0 bases from J, with 11 bases between. The CDR3 is 12 amino acids. CDR3 amino acids: CSIGGSSYEQYF. The CDR3 nucleotides read TGCAGCATTGGCGGGTCCTCCTACGAGCAGTACTTC.

The chain recombines TRBV9 with TRBJ1-5; D is undetermined. V was pared by 0 bases and J by 4 bases, with 5 bases between. The CDR3 runs to 13 residues. From germline, CDR1 is SGDLS and CDR2 YYNGEE. The CDR3 is CASSVAVNQPQHF. The CDR3, as DNA: TGTGCCAGCAGCGTAGCGGTAAATCAGCCCCAGCATTTT.

This clone was counted only a few times. V and J are TRBV4-1 and TRBJ2-5, with D unclear. This CDR3 is built from 15 residues. V dropped 0 bases and J dropped 2 bases, with 10 bases sitting between them. CDR1 and CDR2 (germline): MGHRA, YSYEKL. CDR3 amino acids: CASSQDDLIQETQYF. CDR3 nucleotide sequence: TGCGCCAGCAGCCAAGATGATCTAATACAAGAGACCCAGTACTTC.

This clone was recorded a few times. The chain carries TRBV19 and TRBJ2-2; the D is unclear. The CDR3 has 13 residues. V shed 1 base and J shed 7 bases, with 7 bases lying between them. Germline V gene lookup returns CDR1 LNHDA and CDR2 SQIVND (reference sequence). The chain's CDR3 is CASSIGVVGELFF. The DNA of the CDR3 is TGTGCCAGTAGTATAGGGGTGGTCGGGGAGCTGTTTTTT.

The chain has TRBV13 and TRBJ1-5, with TRBD1 identical over 8 bases. With 5 bases clipped from V and 14 bases from J, the junction kept 8 bases outside the gene matches. The CDR3 contains 12 residues. Germline lookup yields CDR1 PRHDT and CDR2 FYEKMQ (reference sequence). The CDR3 sequence is CASSPGTGLKHF. For the CDR3, the DNA is TGTGCCAGCAGCCCAGGGACAGGCCTCAAGCATTTT.

A remark on this clone: The identical CDR3 is also encoded by other nucleotide sequences in the sample. The chain joins TRBV9 to TRBJ2-2, with D unclear. The germline gives CDR1 SGDLS, CDR2 YYNGEE. There are 11 residues in the CDR3. The V and J ends lost 0 bases and 6 bases respectively, with 0 bases between them. The CDR3 coding sequence is TGTGCCAGCAGCGTAGCCGGGGAGCTGTTTTTT. Translated: CASSVAGELFF.

The chain combines TRBV30 with TRBJ2-3; 12 bases fit TRBD2. This CDR3 is built from 15 residues. In germline, CDR1 is GTSNPN, CDR2 SVGIG (reference sequence). The V and J ends lost 3 bases and 6 bases, in that order; junction bases with no gene match: 7. The CDR3 spells CAWRKTSGGYDTQYF. CDR3 DNA: TGTGCCTGGAGAAAGACTAGCGGGGGATACGATACGCAGTATTTT.

The V gene is TRBV30, the J gene TRBJ1-2; 7 bases line up with TRBD1. This CDR3 is built from 15 residues. The V gene end was trimmed by 1 base and the J gene end by 5 bases; junction bases not matched to a gene: 10. Germline V CDR1 and CDR2: GTSNPN, SVGIG (reference sequence). The CDR3 coding sequence is TGTGCCTGGAGTGGCCTAACAGGGGCGGGTTATGGCTACACCTTC. Translated: CAWSGLTGAGYGYTF.

The chain joins TRBV11-3 to TRBJ2-4, with TRBD1 matching over 9 bases. V was clipped by 5 bases and J by 7 bases; unmatched bases: 9. CDR1 is SGHNT, CDR2 YENEEA, per germline. The CDR3 is 15 amino acids. This CDR3 is CASSTYRGPLNIQYF. CDR3 nucleotides: TGTGCCAGCAGCACATACAGGGGGCCTCTGAACATTCAGTACTTC.

The rearrangement links TRBV6-6 to TRBJ1-5; unclear D gene. V was cut by 0 bases and J by 6 bases, with 6 bases left in between. Germline values: CDR1 MNHNY, CDR2 SVGAGI (reference sequence). The CDR3 consists of 13 residues. CDR3 sequence: CASSYSSGQPQHF. Here the CDR3 DNA reads TGTGCCAGCAGTTACTCGTCGGGTCAGCCCCAGCATTTT.

This clone appeared a single time. The rearrangement joins TRBV18 to TRBJ1-1, with TRBD1 as a possible D gene (6 bases). The length of the CDR3 is 14 residues. The V and J ends lost 3 bases and 6 bases respectively, with 14 bases between them. Per germline, CDR1 KGHSH and CDR2 LQKENI. The chain's CDR3 is CASSPPEGVAEAFF. The CDR3 DNA reads TGTGCCAGCTCACCCCCCGAGGGGGTAGCTGAAGCTTTCTTT. Supplemented by reference TRBV18 and TRBJ1-1, the full variable domain reads NAGVMQNPRHLVRRRGQEARLRCSPMKGHSHVYWYRQLPEEGLKFMVYLQKENIIDESGMPKERFSAEFPKEGPSILRIQQVVRGDSAAYFCASSPPEGVAEAFFGQGTRLTVV.

V and J are TRBV5-1 and TRBJ2-1; 10 bases map to TRBD1. V dropped 3 bases and J dropped 2; count of bases not matched to a gene: 8. The CDR3 has 17 amino acids. Germline CDR1 reads SGHRS; CDR2 reads YFSETQ. CDR3 in DNA: TGCGCCAGCAGCTCCCTCCCGACAGGGGGCGCCTACAATGAGCAGTTCTTC. The encoded protein is CASSSLPTGGAYNEQFF.

This clone qualifies as large (0.1 to 1%). The chain uses TRBV7-2 and TRBJ1-2; the match to TRBD1 covers 7 bases. V gave up 7 bases and J gave up 4 bases; unmatched junction bases: 3. CDR1 and CDR2 (germline): SGHTA, FQGNSA. This CDR3 is 12 amino acids long. The CDR3 DNA reads as TGTGCCAGCAACACAGGGGTCTATGGCTACACCTTC. This sequence encodes CASNTGVYGYTF.

This clone was seen just once. V usage is TRBV29-1 and J usage is TRBJ1-2; 8 nucleotides line up with TRBD1. Germline V gene sequence: CDR1 SQVTM, CDR2 ANQGSEA. The CDR3 is 12 amino acids. J was trimmed by 4 bases and V by 4 bases; bases with no gene match: 2. The CDR3 DNA follows: TGCAGCGTTGTAGGACAGGGCTATGGCTACACCTTC. Encoded protein: CSVVGQGYGYTF.

V usage is TRBV4-1 and J usage is TRBJ1-5; the D is unclear. There are 15 residues in the CDR3. V was clipped by 1 base and J by 6 bases, with 13 bases between them. Germline V gives CDR1 MGHRA, CDR2 YSYEKL. CDR3 sequence (DNA): TGCGCCAGCAGCCAAGCTTTCGACTTCAGTCAGCCCCAGCATTTT. It encodes CASSQAFDFSQPQHF.

CDR3 DNA: TGCGCCAGCAGCTGGACAGGTTACAATGAGCAGTTCTTC. This encodes CASSWTGYNEQFF. The chain carries TRBV5-1 and TRBJ2-1, with TRBD1 identical over 7 bases. From germline, CDR1 is SGHRS and CDR2 YFSETQ. This CDR3 contains 13 residues. The V and J ends lost 3 bases and 4 bases, in that order; junction bases with no gene match: 1.

The rearrangement joins TRBV30 to TRBJ1-3; D remains unclear. The V and J ends lost 5 bases and 1 base respectively, with 6 bases between them. The CDR3 totals 12 residues. In germline, CDR1 is GTSNPN, CDR2 SVGIG (reference sequence). CDR3 amino acids: CAWESSGNTIYF. The CDR3 region has the DNA TGTGCCTGGGAGTCGTCTGGAAACACCATATATTTT.

This chain joins TRBV4-1 and TRBJ1-5; D not resolved. From germline, CDR1 is MGHRA and CDR2 YSYEKL. The CDR3 is 17 amino acids. The V and J ends lost 1 base and 0 bases respectively, with 13 bases between them. Here the CDR3 reads CASSQVIGRYSNQPQHF. DNA of the CDR3: TGCGCCAGCAGCCAAGTTATTGGCAGATATAGCAATCAGCCCCAGCATTTT.

The chain recombines TRBV2 with TRBJ1-5; 10 bases fit TRBD1. The CDR3 loop spans 18 amino acids. Germline V CDR1 and CDR2: SNHLY, FYNNEI. V shed 4 bases and J 6 bases; nucleotides not matched to a gene: 15. DNA of the CDR3: TGTGCCAGCAGTGTTCCTTTTGGGACAGGGGATGTTGGTCAGCCCCAGCATTTT. Residues: CASSVPFGTGDVGQPQHF. The variable domain in full, completed from reference TRBV2 and TRBJ1-5, reads EPEVTQTPSHQVTQMGQEVILRCVPISNHLYFYWYRQILGQKVEFLVSFYNNEISEKSEIFDDQFSVERPDGSNFTLKIRSTKLEDSAMYFCASSVPFGTGDVGQPQHFGDGTRLSIL.